The rows below give T cell receptor beta chains drawn from one sample of a study of blood T cells in healthy people across ages. TCRdb recomputed calls from the 5' RACE reads with MiXCR, one row per CDR3 protein. The sample records 550,000 to 800,000 distinct CDR3 sequences, around 32% being singletons. Source material: blood. The receptors derive from an elderly woman in good health. The CDR3 runs from the conserved cysteine through the conserved F or W. The D gene is left open where the match is weak. Clone size appears in some rows only: once, few, many, or a class for an expanded clone.

NA,once,TRBV9,TRBJ1-5,TGTGCCAGCAGCGTAGCAGGGAGTAGTCAGCCCCAGCATTTT,CASSVAGSSQPQHF
TRBD2,few,TRBV9,TRBJ2-2,TGTGCCAGCAGCGTTCGCGGGGGGGAAGCCGGGGAGCTGTTTTTT,CASSVRGGEAGELFF
NA,NA,TRBV20-1,TRBJ1-3,TGCAGTGCTTTCCCCCACTCTGGAAACACCACATATTTT,CSAFPHSGNTTYF
NA,many,TRBV18,TRBJ2-5,TGTGCCAGCTCACCAAGGGCATCCTACCAAGAGACCCAGTACTTC,CASSPRASYQETQYF
NA,many,TRBV5-1,TRBJ2-5,TGCGCCAGCAGCTTGATGGGAAGTGGCAGTCAAGAGACCCAGTACTTC,CASSLMGSGSQETQYF
TRBD1,once,TRBV28,TRBJ2-5,TGTGCCGGCAGTTTTACCCTCTCGAATACAGGGGGGCAGACCCAGTACTTC,CAGSFTLSNTGGQTQYF
NA,many,TRBV30,TRBJ1-2,TGTGCCTGGAGTGGGGAGTTTACTGGCTACACCTTC,CAWSGEFTGYTF
NA,many,TRBV6-5,TRBJ1-2,TGTGCCAGTAGGGATGGCTATGGCTACACCTTC,CASRDGYGYTF
NA,few,TRBV20-1,TRBJ1-5,TGCAGTGCTAGAGCACTGGGTAATCAGCCCCAGCATTTT,CSARALGNQPQHF
TRBD1,few,TRBV20-1,TRBJ2-2,TGCAGTGCTAGAGAACCGGGACAGAGGAACACCGGGGAGCTGTTTTTT,CSAREPGQRNTGELFF
NA,NA,TRBV7-2,TRBJ1-1,TGTGCCAGCAGCTTAGAACTCATTGGGGGGAACATGAACACTGAAGCTTTCTTT,CASSLELIGGNMNTEAFF
TRBD2,NA,TRBV20-1,TRBJ2-1,TGCAGTGCTCGGGGCCTAGCGGGAGCCTTAAGCTCCTACAATGAGCAGTTCTTC,CSARGLAGALSSYNEQFF
TRBD1,NA,TRBV4-2,TRBJ2-6,TGTGCCAGCAGCCAAGATCATGGGACAGGCTCGGGGGCCAGCGTCCTGACTTTC,CASSQDHGTGSGASVLTF
NA,many,TRBV30,TRBJ2-1,TGTGCCTGGAGTGTAGCCGGCAACTTCCTTCGGCAGTTCTTC,CAWSVAGNFLRQFF
NA,many,TRBV6-1,TRBJ2-7,TGTGCCAGCAGTGAAGGACAGGGAGGCTACGAGCAGTACTTC,CASSEGQGGYEQYF